This T cell receptor (beta chain) was obtained from a study of OX40 agonist ivuxolimab in advanced cancers. Study as a whole: Dose-escalation subjects each had hepatocellular carcinoma, melanoma, renal cell or head and neck cancer. Whole-study results and caveats: Some patients who did not respond also had low normalized T-cell clonal expansion. Among the lowest levels of clonal expansion were found in partial responders at 0.1-3.0 mg/kg. CD8+ T cells averaged more expanded clones than CD4+.

The protocol was immunoSEQ multiplex PCR, while the TCRdb copy is restricted to in-frame clones and leaves out a portion. The sample consists of some 64,000 clones, about 90% of them appearing once. Notes on this clone: The antigen remains unidentified.

Between the trimmed V and J ends, which lost 4 bases and 7 bases, there was a span of 8 bases. This CDR3 has 12 residues. Germline CDR1 reads MNHEY; CDR2 reads SVGAGI. The rearrangement joins TRBV6-5 to TRBJ2-1; D uncertain. The material was CD4+ or CD8+ T cells sorted from blood, obtained in a trial of the OX40 agonist ivuxolimab. The sequence derives from an adult with an advanced solid tumor such as melanoma, head and neck, liver or kidney cancer. CDR3 sequence (DNA): TGTGCCAGCAGTTCCGTTCGGAATGAGCAGTTCTTC. It yields the protein CASSSVRNEQFF.